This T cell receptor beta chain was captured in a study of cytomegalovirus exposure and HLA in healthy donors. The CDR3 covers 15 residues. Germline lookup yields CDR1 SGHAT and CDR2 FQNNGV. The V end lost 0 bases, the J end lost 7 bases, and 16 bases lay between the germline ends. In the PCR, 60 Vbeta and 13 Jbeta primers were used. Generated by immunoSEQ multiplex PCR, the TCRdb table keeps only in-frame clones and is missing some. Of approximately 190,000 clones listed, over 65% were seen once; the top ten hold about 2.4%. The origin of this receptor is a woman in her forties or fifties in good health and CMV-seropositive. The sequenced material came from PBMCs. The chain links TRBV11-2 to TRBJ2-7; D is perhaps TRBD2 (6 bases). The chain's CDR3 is CASSLDHTGVREQYF. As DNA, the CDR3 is TGTGCCAGCAGCTTAGATCACACGGGGGTCCGGGAGCAGTACTTC. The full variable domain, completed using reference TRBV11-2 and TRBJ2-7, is EAGVAQSPRYKIIEKRQSVAFWCNPISGHATLYWYQQILGQGPKLLIQFQNNGVVDDSQLPKDRFSAERLKGVDSTLKIQPAKLEDSAVYLCASSLDHTGVREQYFGPGTRLTVT.